The next 26 T cell receptor beta chains were all read from a single sample in a study of OX40 agonist ivuxolimab in advanced cancers. Clones were sequenced by immunoSEQ multiplex PCR, and TCRdb holds only the in-frame ones, with some missing. Of tens of thousands of clones listed, over 75% are singletons. The sequencing used CD4+ or CD8+ T cells sorted from blood, collected in a trial of the OX40 agonist ivuxolimab. These receptors originate from an adult with an advanced solid tumor such as melanoma, head and neck, liver or kidney cancer.

This clone has only a few counts. The V call is TRBV15, the J call TRBJ2-3; 8 positions agree with TRBD1. V dropped 4 bases and J dropped 1; count of bases not matched to a gene: 4. This CDR3 spans 15 amino acids. In germline, CDR1 is LNHNV, CDR2 YYDKDF (reference sequence). The CDR3 protein is CATSTGQGRTDTQYF. CDR3 bases: TGTGCCACCAGCACTGGACAGGGCCGCACAGATACGCAGTATTTT. Combining the CDR3 with reference TRBV15 and TRBJ2-3 gives the whole variable domain DAMVIQNPRYQVTQFGKPVTLSCSQTLNHNVMYWYQQKSSQAPKLLFHYYDKDFNNEADTPDNFQSRRPNTSFCFLDIRSPGLGDTAMYLCATSTGQGRTDTQYFGPGTRLTVL.

This clone was found once. This rearrangement joins TRBV7-8 to TRBJ2-2; D is unclear. CDR3 length: 15 amino acids. Trimming cost V 5 bases and J 2 bases, with 12 bases left between them. Germline-derived CDR1 and CDR2 are SGHVS and FQNEAQ. The CDR3 is CASSLRRPNTGELFF. Written as DNA, the CDR3 is TGTGCCAGCAGCCTCAGGCGTCCCAACACCGGGGAGCTGTTTTTT.

V usage is TRBV5-1 and J usage is TRBJ2-6; no reliable D call. Between the trimmed V and J ends, which lost 0 bases and 0 bases, there was a span of 10 bases. The CDR3 runs to 17 residues. Germline V gene sequence: CDR1 SGHRS, CDR2 YFSETQ. CDR3: CASSLGPARSGANVLTF. The CDR3 DNA reads as TGCGCCAGCAGCTTGGGACCGGCCCGCTCTGGGGCCAACGTCCTGACTTTC.

The chain uses TRBV5-6 and TRBJ2-3, with 8 bases matching TRBD2. CDR1 SGHDT and CDR2 YYEEEE come from the germline V gene. J gave up 0 bases and V 4 bases, and 4 bases lay outside the gene matches. The length of the CDR3 is 15 residues. CDR3: CASSPLAASTDTQYF. CDR3 in DNA: TGTGCCAGCAGCCCACTAGCGGCGAGCACAGATACGCAGTATTTT.

Comment on this clone: One end of the junction fails to match germline, which may point to a read error. The rearrangement uses TRBV11-3 and TRBJ2-1; D gene unclear. This CDR3 region has 13 residues. Looked up from germline, CDR1 is SGHNT and CDR2 is YENEEA. The CDR3 sequence is CASSLNLYDEQFF. The CDR3 DNA sequence: TGTGCCAGCAGCTTAAACCTCTACGATGAGCAGTTCTTC.

The genes are TRBV19 and TRBJ2-3, with D unclear. CDR3 size: 14 residues. The germline CDR1 and CDR2 sequences are LNHDA and SQIVND (reference sequence). V was clipped by 7 bases and J by 1 base, with 12 bases between them. CDR3 coding DNA: TGTGCCAGTACCCCCATGGCTGGCACAGATACGCAGTATTTT. It codes for CASTPMAGTDTQYF.

The chain is built from TRBV18 and TRBJ2-7; D may be TRBD2 (5 bases). Trimming stripped 0 bases from V and 3 bases from J, with 9 bases between. The CDR3 contains 14 residues. The germline CDR1 and CDR2 sequences are KGHSH and LQKENI. The CDR3, as DNA: TGTGCCAGCTCACCACCGGCTAGCCGCTACGAGCAGTACTTC. Translation gives CASSPPASRYEQYF.

A word on this clone: The sample holds other DNA sequences that translate to the same CDR3. The chain joins TRBV5-1 to TRBJ1-3; D call uncertain. V was clipped by 0 bases and J by 1 base, with 5 bases between them. The germline V gene encodes CDR1 SGHRS and CDR2 YFSETQ. The CDR3 spans 14 residues. CDR3 nucleotide sequence: TGCGCCAGCAGCTTGGGGACTTCTGGAAACACCATATATTTT. It yields the protein CASSLGTSGNTIYF.

The chain couples TRBV5-8 to TRBJ1-4, with 11 bases aligning to TRBD1. With V trimmed by 2 bases and J by 8 bases, 2 bases remained unmatched. Germline V lookup: CDR1 SGHTS, CDR2 YDEGEE. The CDR3 covers 14 residues. For the CDR3, the DNA is TGTGCCAGCAGCTTCCGGGACAGGGGGGAAAAACTGTTTTTT. This encodes CASSFRDRGEKLFF.

CDR3 sequence (DNA): TGCGCCAGCAGACCTACTAGCGGAGACTACAATGAGCAGTTCTTC. Its translation is CASRPTSGDYNEQFF. The chain employs TRBV5-1 and TRBJ2-1; 8 nucleotides align to TRBD2. J gave up 3 bases and V 5 bases, and 7 bases lay outside the gene matches. The CDR3 runs to 15 residues. Germline values: CDR1 SGHRS, CDR2 YFSETQ.

This chain uses TRBV5-1 with TRBJ2-7; no definite D call. V was cut by 3 bases and J by 6 bases, with 16 bases left in between. Germline V gene sequence: CDR1 SGHRS, CDR2 YFSETQ. The CDR3 consists of 14 residues. CDR3 sequence reads: CASSSGPGLSEQYF. CDR3 DNA sequence: TGCGCCAGCAGCTCTGGACCGGGCCTGAGCGAGCAGTACTTC.

This clone was counted a few times. V and J are TRBV28 and TRBJ1-2; a possible D gene is TRBD1 (5 bases). The CDR3 runs to 14 residues. From germline, CDR1 is MDHEN and CDR2 SYDVKM. V was cut by 4 bases and J by 2 bases, with 11 bases left in between. CDR3: CASSSGRSNYGYTF. CDR3 nucleotides: TGTGCCAGCAGTTCAGGGAGGTCGAACTATGGCTACACCTTC.

CDR3: CASSTGTSGHNEQFF. As DNA, the CDR3 is TGTGCCAGCAGCACTGGGACTAGCGGGCACAATGAGCAGTTCTTC. J is TRBJ2-1 and V is TRBV7-9, with TRBD2 identical over 12 bases. Germline lookup yields CDR1 SEHNR and CDR2 FQNEAQ (reference sequence). Germline trimming cut 5 bases from V and 5 bases from J; bases unmatched to any gene: 4. CDR3 length: 15 residues.

V is TRBV19 and J is TRBJ1-5; 9 positions match TRBD1. The CDR3 is 13 amino acids. The V and J ends lost 9 bases and 2 bases, in that order; junction bases with no gene match: 2. In germline, CDR1 is LNHDA, CDR2 SQIVND (reference sequence). CDR3 nucleotide sequence: TGTGCCAGCCGGGACAGGGGCAATCAGCCCCAGCATTTT. Translation: CASRDRGNQPQHF. Variable domain in full (rest from reference TRBV19 and TRBJ1-5): DGGITQSPKYLFRKEGQNVTLSCEQNLNHDAMYWYRQDPGQGLRLIYYSQIVNDFQKGDIAEGYSVSREKKESFPLTVTSAQKNPTAFYLCASRDRGNQPQHFGDGTRLSIL.

The J gene is TRBJ1-5, the V gene TRBV2; 10 nucleotides line up with TRBD1. Trimming at V came to 5 bases and at J to 3 bases, leaving 7 bases not matched to a gene. From germline, CDR1 is SNHLY and CDR2 FYNNEI. This CDR3 is 16 amino acids long. CDR3 in amino acids: CASSRQGALNNQPQHF. CDR3 in DNA: TGTGCCAGCAGTCGACAGGGGGCGTTGAACAATCAGCCCCAGCATTTT.

The chain combines TRBV11-2 with TRBJ2-1; 7 positions agree with TRBD1. The CDR3 covers 15 residues. V lost 6 bases to trimming and J lost 4 bases; unmatched junction nucleotides: 9. Germline CDR1 and CDR2: SGHAT and FQNNGV. The CDR3 reads CASRSPGGAYNEQFF. CDR3 nucleotides: TGTGCCAGCAGATCTCCAGGGGGAGCTTACAATGAGCAGTTCTTC.

The chain carries TRBV6-1 and TRBJ2-1; D gene uncertain. Germline V gene lookup returns CDR1 MNHNS and CDR2 SASEGT. This CDR3 comprises 11 residues. V lost 7 bases to trimming and J lost 7 bases, with 8 bases between them. CDR3 bases: TGTGCCAGCACGGCCCGGAATGAGCAGTTCTTC. Translating gives CASTARNEQFF.

The chain recombines TRBV27 with TRBJ2-3; TRBD2 matches at 14 bases. The CDR3 covers 16 residues. Germline V gene sequence: CDR1 MNHEY, CDR2 SMNVEV (reference sequence). J was trimmed by 4 bases and V by 7 bases; bases with no gene match: 7. The CDR3 reads CASKLGTSGSPDTQYF. CDR3 coding DNA: TGTGCCAGCAAACTAGGGACTAGCGGGAGCCCAGATACGCAGTATTTT.

The chain couples TRBV6-1 to TRBJ1-4; tentatively, D is TRBD1 (5 bases). This CDR3 spans 15 amino acids. CDR1 is MNHNS, CDR2 SASEGT, per germline. V dropped 7 bases and J dropped 6 bases, with 18 bases sitting between them. The CDR3 spells CASTGLGGGDEKLFF. In DNA, the CDR3 is TGTGCCAGCACGGGGCTAGGTGGGGGTGATGAAAAACTGTTTTTT.

The chain uses TRBV4-1 and TRBJ2-3; 8 bases match TRBD1. The V gene's germline CDR1 is MGHRA and CDR2 YSYEKL. This CDR3 has 17 amino acids. With V trimmed by 0 bases and J by 0 bases, 5 bases remained unmatched. This chain's CDR3 is CASSQDPGQGSTDTQYF. DNA of the CDR3: TGCGCCAGCAGCCAAGATCCAGGACAGGGAAGCACAGATACGCAGTATTTT.

The CDR3 DNA follows: TGCGCCAGCAGTCCTCTCATGAGCACTGAAGCTTTCTTT. Protein sequence: CASSPLMSTEAFF. V and J are TRBV5-1 and TRBJ1-1; D is unclear. Trimming removed 5 bases at V and 4 bases at J, with 12 bases between. The germline CDR1 and CDR2 sequences are SGHRS and YFSETQ. This CDR3 contains 13 residues. Variable domain in full (rest from reference TRBV5-1 and TRBJ1-1): KAGVTQTPRYLIKTRGQQVTLSCSPISGHRSVSWYQQTPGQGLQFLFEYFSETQRNKGNFPGRFSGRQFSNSRSEMNVSTLELGDSALYLCASSPLMSTEAFFGQGTRLTVV.

J is TRBJ1-1 and V is TRBV29-1; no reliable D call. The germline V and J ends were trimmed by 3 bases and 2 bases, with 10 bases remaining between them. This CDR3 spans 13 amino acids. In germline, CDR1 is SQVTM, CDR2 ANQGSEA. CDR3 sequence (DNA): TGCAGCGTTGACTATGGGAGAAACACTGAAGCTTTCTTT. Translated: CSVDYGRNTEAFF.

This clone was observed a few times. The J gene is TRBJ2-3, the V gene TRBV5-1; D not certain. The CDR3 runs 14 residues. Trimming removed 5 bases from V and 4 bases from J, with 14 bases in between. Germline CDR1 reads SGHRS; CDR2 reads YFSETQ. As DNA, the CDR3 is TGCGCCAGCAGGGGAATGTCAGGTTCAGATACGCAGTATTTT. Its translation: CASRGMSGSDTQYF.

This sequence joins TRBV27 and TRBJ2-5; 8 nucleotides match TRBD2. V dropped 4 bases and J dropped 2; count of bases not matched to a gene: 3. The length of the CDR3 is 14 residues. The germline gives CDR1 MNHEY, CDR2 SMNVEV (reference sequence). DNA of the CDR3: TGTGCCAGCAGTTCGGGGACTAGTCAAGAGACCCAGTACTTC. It is translated as CASSSGTSQETQYF.

This chain uses TRBV18 with TRBJ1-1; D is unclear. The germline V gene encodes CDR1 KGHSH and CDR2 LQKENI. The CDR3 contains 14 residues. V lost 3 bases to trimming and J lost 1 base, with 9 bases between them. The CDR3 protein is CASSPYEENTEAFF. In DNA, the CDR3 is TGTGCCAGCTCACCTTACGAGGAGAACACTGAAGCTTTCTTT.

Here the CDR3 DNA reads TGCAGTGGTGACAGGGGGCTGGGAGCTTTCTTT. Its protein is CSGDRGLGAFF. The rearrangement joins TRBV20-1 to TRBJ1-1; 10 positions match TRBD1. The germline V gene encodes CDR1 DFQATT and CDR2 SNEGSKA (reference sequence). The CDR3 contains 11 residues. With V trimmed by 7 bases and J by 10 bases, 6 bases remained unmatched.